This TCR beta chain was retrieved from a study of T cell changes during pregnancy in multiple sclerosis. The protocol was immunoSEQ multiplex PCR, while the TCRdb copy is restricted to in-frame clones and leaves out a portion. Found here are under 40,000 clones, less than 95% of them singletons; the top ten hold 9.5% to 12%. The CDR3 runs 15 residues. Trimming at V came to 1 base and at J to 5 bases, leaving 10 bases not matched to a gene. Germline loops: CDR1 SQVTM, CDR2 ANQGSEA. This sequence joins TRBV29-1 and TRBJ2-5; 7 nucleotides agree with TRBD1. The sample here was CD8+ T cells from peripheral blood mononuclear cells, taken before pregnancy. The clonotype comes from a female donor with multiple sclerosis, enrolled in a pregnancy study. Here the CDR3 reads CSVEGLEGAGETQYF. CDR3 DNA sequence: TGCAGCGTTGAAGGGTTAGAGGGGGCTGGGGAGACCCAGTACTTC.